This T cell receptor (beta chain) was sequenced during a study of cytomegalovirus exposure and HLA in healthy donors. Across the study: The 120 million or so unique TCR beta sequences, from around 200 million T cells, were found by an earlier analysis.

The CDR3 extends over 13 amino acids. The V and J ends lost 4 bases and 2 bases respectively, with 8 bases between them. The germline V gene encodes CDR1 MNHEY and CDR2 SVGAGI. Primers included in the PCR were 60 Vbeta and 13 Jbeta primers. Produced via immunoSEQ multiplex PCR; TCRdb's table is partial and in-frame only. Of approximately 110,000 clones in the sample, 78% were seen once. This clone was observed a handful of times. The rearrangement joins TRBV6-5 to TRBJ1-2; TRBD1 is a possible D gene (5 bases). The clonotype comes from a man aged 25-40 years in good health and CMV-seronegative. The source material was PBMCs. Here the CDR3 reads CASSSTVNYGYTF. The DNA of the CDR3 is TGTGCCAGCAGTTCGACAGTAAACTATGGCTACACCTTC.